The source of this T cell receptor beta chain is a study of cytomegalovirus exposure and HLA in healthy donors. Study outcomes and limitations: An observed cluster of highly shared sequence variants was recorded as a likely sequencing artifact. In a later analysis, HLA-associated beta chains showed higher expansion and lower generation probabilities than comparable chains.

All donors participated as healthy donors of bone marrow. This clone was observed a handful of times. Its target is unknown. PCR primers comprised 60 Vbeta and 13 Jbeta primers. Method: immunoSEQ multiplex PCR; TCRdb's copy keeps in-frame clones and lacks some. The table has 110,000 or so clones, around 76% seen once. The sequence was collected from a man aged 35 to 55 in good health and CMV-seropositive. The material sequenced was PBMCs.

CDR3 amino acids: CASRRESSYEQYF. The CDR3 DNA reads TGTGCCAGCAGAAGGGAGAGCTCCTACGAGCAGTACTTC. The chain couples TRBV6-5 to TRBJ2-7, with D possibly matching TRBD2 (5 bases). The CDR3 loop spans 13 amino acids. In germline, CDR1 is MNHEY, CDR2 SVGAGI. Trimming took 6 bases from V and 0 from J, leaving 9 bases between them.